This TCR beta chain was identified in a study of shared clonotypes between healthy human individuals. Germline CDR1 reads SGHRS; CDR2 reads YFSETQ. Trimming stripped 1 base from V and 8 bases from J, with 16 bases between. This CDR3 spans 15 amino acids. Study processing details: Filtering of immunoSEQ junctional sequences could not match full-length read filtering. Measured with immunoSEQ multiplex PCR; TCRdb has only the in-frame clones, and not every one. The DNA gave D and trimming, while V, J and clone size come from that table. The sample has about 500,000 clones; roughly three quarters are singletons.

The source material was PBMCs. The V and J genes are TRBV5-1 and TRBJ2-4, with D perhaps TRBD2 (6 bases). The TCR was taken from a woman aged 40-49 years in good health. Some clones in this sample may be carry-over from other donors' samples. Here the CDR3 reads CASSLQDPGVDIQYF. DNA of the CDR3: TGCGCCAGCAGCTTGCAGGATCCGGGGGTGGACATTCAGTACTTC.